This entry concerns a single T cell receptor (beta chain). Its antigen remains unidentified. This entry comes from a study of beta chain features in type 1 diabetes. About the study: The study found patients and healthy donors alike in age, gender and cell yields.

Study outcomes and limitations: In cDNA sequencing, cells with high TCR expression could be over-represented. Shorter TCRB CDR3s, moderately but significantly so, marked every one of the four CD4+ subsets in Type 1 diabetes patients.

Expressed TCRB transcripts were sequenced because the entire RNA isolate underwent reverse transcription. TCRdb keeps only in-frame clones here, not all; method: immunoSEQ multiplex PCR. The sample yields roughly 700,000 clones, 13% seen once. In all sorted populations, purity surpassed 95%. V lost 3 bases to trimming and J lost 7 bases; unmatched junction nucleotides: 5. CDR1 and CDR2 (germline): KGHSH, LQKENI. The CDR3 sequence is 13 residues long. The sample consisted of naive CD4+ T cells from blood. This chain connects TRBV18 to TRBJ1-2; 7 bases line up with TRBD1. This receptor was obtained from a young man with type 1 diabetes. The CDR3 sequence is CASSPPQGGGYTF. CDR3 DNA sequence: TGTGCCAGCTCACCCCCTCAGGGGGGTGGCTACACCTTC.